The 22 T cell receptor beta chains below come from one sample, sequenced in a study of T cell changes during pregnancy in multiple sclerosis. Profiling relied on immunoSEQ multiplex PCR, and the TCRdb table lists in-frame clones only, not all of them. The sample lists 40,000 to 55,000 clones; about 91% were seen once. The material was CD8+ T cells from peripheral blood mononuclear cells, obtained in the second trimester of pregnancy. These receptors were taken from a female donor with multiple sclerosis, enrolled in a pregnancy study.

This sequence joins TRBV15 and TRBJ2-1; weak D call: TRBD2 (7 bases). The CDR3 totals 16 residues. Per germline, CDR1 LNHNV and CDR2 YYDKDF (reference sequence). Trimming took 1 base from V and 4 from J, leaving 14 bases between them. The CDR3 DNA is TGTGCCACCAGCAGAGTGCCGGGGGGCACTTACAATGAGCAGTTCTTC. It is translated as CATSRVPGGTYNEQFF.

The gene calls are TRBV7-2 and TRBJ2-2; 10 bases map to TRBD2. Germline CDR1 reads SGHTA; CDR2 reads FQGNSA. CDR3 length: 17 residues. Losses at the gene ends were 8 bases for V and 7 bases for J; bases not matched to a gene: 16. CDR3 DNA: TGTGCCAGCGGCTCGCCGGCTAGCGGGGGTCTAGGCGGGGAGCTGTTTTTT. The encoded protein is CASGSPASGGLGGELFF.

The CDR3 bases are TGTGCCAGCAGCTTCGAGGACAGGAGGATTAATGGCTACACCTTC. Its protein is CASSFEDRRINGYTF. The chain links TRBV11-2 to TRBJ1-2; 7 nucleotides line up with TRBD1. This CDR3 has 15 residues. V trimming: 3 bases; J trimming: 6 bases; junction bases outside the gene matches: 10. CDR1 SGHAT and CDR2 FQNNGV come from the germline V gene.

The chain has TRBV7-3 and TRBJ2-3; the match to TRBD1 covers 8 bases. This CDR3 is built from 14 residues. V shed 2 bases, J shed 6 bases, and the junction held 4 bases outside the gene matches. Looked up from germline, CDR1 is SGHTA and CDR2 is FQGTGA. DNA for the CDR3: TGTGCCAGCAGCTTAGGGCAGGGGGCGGATACGCAGTATTTT. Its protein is CASSLGQGADTQYF.

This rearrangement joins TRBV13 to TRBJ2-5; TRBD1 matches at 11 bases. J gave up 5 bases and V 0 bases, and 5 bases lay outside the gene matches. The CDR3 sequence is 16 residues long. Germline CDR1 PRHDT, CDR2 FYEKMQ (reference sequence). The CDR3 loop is CASSLGRGQGGETQYF. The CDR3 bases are TGTGCCAGCAGCTTAGGCCGGGGACAGGGGGGCGAGACCCAGTACTTC. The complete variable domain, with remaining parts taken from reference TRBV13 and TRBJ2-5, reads AAGVIQSPRHLIKEKRETATLKCYPIPRHDTVYWYQQGPGQDPQFLISFYEKMQSDKGSIPDRFSAQQFSDYHSELNMSSLELGDSALYFCASSLGRGQGGETQYFGPGTRLLVL.

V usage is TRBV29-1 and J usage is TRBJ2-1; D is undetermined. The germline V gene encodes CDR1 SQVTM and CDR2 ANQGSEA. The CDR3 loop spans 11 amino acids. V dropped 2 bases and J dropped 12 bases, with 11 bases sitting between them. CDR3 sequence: CSVETTRVQFF. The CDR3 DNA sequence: TGCAGCGTTGAAACCACTCGGGTGCAGTTCTTC.

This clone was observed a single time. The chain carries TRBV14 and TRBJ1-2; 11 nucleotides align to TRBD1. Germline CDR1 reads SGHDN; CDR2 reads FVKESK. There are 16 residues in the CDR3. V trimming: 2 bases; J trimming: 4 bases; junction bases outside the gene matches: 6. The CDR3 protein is CASSQKDRGHLYGYTF. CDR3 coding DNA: TGTGCCAGCAGCCAAAAGGACAGGGGGCATCTCTATGGCTACACCTTC.

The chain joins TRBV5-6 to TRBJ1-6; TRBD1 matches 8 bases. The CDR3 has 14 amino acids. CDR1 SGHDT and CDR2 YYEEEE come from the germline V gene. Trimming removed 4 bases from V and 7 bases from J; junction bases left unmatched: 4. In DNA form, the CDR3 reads TGTGCCAGCAGCACGACAGGGGCAAATTCACCCCTCCACTTT. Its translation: CASSTTGANSPLHF.

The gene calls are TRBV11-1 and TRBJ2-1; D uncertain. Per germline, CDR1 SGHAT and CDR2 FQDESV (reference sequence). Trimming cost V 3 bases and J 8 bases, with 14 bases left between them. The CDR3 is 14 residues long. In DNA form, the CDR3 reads TGTGCCAGCAGCTTGTATCGAGGTATCGATGAGCAGTTCTTC. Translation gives CASSLYRGIDEQFF.

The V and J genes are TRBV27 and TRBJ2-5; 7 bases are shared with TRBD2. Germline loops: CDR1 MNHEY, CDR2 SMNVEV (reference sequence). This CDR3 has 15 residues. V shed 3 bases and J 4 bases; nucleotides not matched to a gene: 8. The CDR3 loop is CASSLGGFRGETQYF. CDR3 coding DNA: TGTGCCAGCAGTTTGGGAGGGTTTCGGGGAGAGACCCAGTACTTC.

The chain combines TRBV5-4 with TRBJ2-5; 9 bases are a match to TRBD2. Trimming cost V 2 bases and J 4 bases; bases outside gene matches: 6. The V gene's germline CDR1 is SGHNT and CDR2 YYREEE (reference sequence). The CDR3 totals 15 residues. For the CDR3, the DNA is TGTGCCAGCAGCTTTGTTAGCGGGGGCCCAGAGACCCAGTACTTC. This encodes CASSFVSGGPETQYF.

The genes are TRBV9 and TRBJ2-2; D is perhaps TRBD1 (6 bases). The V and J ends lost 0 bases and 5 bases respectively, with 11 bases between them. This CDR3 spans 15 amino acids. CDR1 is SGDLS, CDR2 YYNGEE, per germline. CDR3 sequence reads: CASSVGGGWTGELFF. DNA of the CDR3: TGTGCCAGCAGCGTAGGAGGGGGATGGACCGGGGAGCTGTTTTTT.

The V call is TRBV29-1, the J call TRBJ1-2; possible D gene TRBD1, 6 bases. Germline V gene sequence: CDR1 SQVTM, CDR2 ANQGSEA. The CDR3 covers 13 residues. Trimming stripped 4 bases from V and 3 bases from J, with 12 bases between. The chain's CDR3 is CSVARDIDYGYTF. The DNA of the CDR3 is TGCAGCGTTGCCCGGGACATTGACTATGGCTACACCTTC.

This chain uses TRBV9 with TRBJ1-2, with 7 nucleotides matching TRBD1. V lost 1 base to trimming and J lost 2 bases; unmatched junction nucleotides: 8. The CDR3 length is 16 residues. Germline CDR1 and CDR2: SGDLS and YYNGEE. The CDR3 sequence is CASSVNRDSLNYGYTF. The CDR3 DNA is TGTGCCAGCAGCGTAAACCGGGACAGCTTAAACTATGGCTACACCTTC.

The CDR3 region has the DNA TGTGCCAGCAGCTTGATGATCCGGGACAGCTCTGGAAACACCATATATTTT. This sequence encodes CASSLMIRDSSGNTIYF. This rearrangement joins TRBV7-6 to TRBJ2-2; 7 bases line up with TRBD1. The DNA end is a closer match to TRBJ1-3, so the J assignment may be wrong. In germline, CDR1 is SGHVS, CDR2 FNYEAQ. The CDR3 loop spans 17 amino acids.

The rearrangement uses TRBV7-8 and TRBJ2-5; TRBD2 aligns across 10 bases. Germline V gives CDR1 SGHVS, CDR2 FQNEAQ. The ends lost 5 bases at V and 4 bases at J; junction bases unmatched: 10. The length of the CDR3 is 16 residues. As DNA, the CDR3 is TGTGCCAGCAGCGTAGGCAGCGGGGGGGCCTTAGAGACCCAGTACTTC. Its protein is CASSVGSGGALETQYF. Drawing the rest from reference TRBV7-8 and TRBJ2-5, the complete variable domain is GAGVSQSPRYKVAKRGQDVALRCDPISGHVSLFWYQQALGQGPEFLTYFQNEAQLDKSGLPSDRFFAERPEGSVSTLKIQRTQQEDSAVYLCASSVGSGGALETQYFGPGTRLLVL.

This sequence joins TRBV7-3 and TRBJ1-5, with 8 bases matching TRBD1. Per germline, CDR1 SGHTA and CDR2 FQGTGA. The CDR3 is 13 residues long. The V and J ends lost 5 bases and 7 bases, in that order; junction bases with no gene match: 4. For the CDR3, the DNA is TGTGCCAGCAGCCCGGACAGGGCCCAGCCCCAGCATTTT. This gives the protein CASSPDRAQPQHF.

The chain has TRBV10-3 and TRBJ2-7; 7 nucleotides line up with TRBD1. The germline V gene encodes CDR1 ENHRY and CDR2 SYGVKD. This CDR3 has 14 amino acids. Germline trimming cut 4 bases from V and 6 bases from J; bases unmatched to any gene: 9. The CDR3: CAISVQGPAREQYF. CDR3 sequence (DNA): TGTGCCATCAGTGTACAGGGGCCTGCGCGCGAGCAGTACTTC.

This CDR3 is CASSAGTGYFYEQYF. CDR3 DNA sequence: TGTGCCAGTAGCGCCGGGACAGGGTATTTCTACGAGCAGTACTTC. The rearrangement links TRBV19 to TRBJ2-7; the match to TRBD1 covers 9 bases. This CDR3 region has 15 residues. V dropped 6 bases and J dropped 3; count of bases not matched to a gene: 9. Per the germline V gene, CDR1 is LNHDA and CDR2 is SQIVND (reference sequence).

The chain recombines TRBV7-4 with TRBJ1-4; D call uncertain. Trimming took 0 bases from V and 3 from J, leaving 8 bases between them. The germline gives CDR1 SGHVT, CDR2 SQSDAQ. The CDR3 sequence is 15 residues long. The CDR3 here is CASSLARRANEKLFF. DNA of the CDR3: TGTGCCAGCAGCTTAGCGCGGCGGGCTAATGAAAAACTGTTTTTT. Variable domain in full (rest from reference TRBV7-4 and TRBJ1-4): GAGVSQSPRYKVAKRGRDVALRCDSISGHVTLYWYRQTLGQGSEVLTYSQSDAQRDKSGRPSGRFSAERPERSVSTLKIQRTEQGDSAVYLCASSLARRANEKLFFGSGTQLSVL.

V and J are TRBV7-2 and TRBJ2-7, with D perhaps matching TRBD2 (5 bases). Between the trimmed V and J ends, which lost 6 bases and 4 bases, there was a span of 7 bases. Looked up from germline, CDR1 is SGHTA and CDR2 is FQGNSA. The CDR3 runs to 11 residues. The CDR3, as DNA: TGTGCCAGCAGTCGGGGTTACGAGCAGTACTTC. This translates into CASSRGYEQYF.

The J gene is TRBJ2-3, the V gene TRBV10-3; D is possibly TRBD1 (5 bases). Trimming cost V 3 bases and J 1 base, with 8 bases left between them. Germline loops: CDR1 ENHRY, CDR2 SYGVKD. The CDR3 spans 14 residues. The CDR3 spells CAISDEQGTDTQYF. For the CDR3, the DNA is TGTGCCATCAGTGACGAACAGGGCACAGATACGCAGTATTTT.